The next 2 T cell receptor beta chains were all read from a single sample in a study of shared clonotypes between healthy human individuals (dated by TCRdb to about 2020). CD8 naive samples were CD45RO-negative cells positively selected for CCR7, giving a CD45RA+CCR7+ population that excluded TemRA cells. Libraries were built with the immunoSEQ multiplex PCR assay. Drawn from immuneACCESS, this table holds only the in-frame rearrangements with V and J called that TCRdb kept. Clones are partly lost; checked studies trace under half to an unresolved V gene and leave the rest unexplained. The sample includes about 1,800,000 clones, with approximately 94% observed a single time. Approximately 1% of the sample goes to the ten largest clones. Sequencing input: naive CD8+ T cells sorted from blood. The sample's cell subset or site label, decoded: CD45RA+CCR7+. The origin of the receptors is a man aged 18-30 years in good health.

The chain joins TRBV5-1 to TRBJ2-2, with D perhaps matching TRBD1 (5 bases). V dropped 6 bases and J dropped 7 bases, with 7 bases sitting between them. Germline V gene data show CDR1 as SGHRS and CDR2 as YFSETQ. The CDR3 has 11 residues. The DNA of the CDR3 is TGCGCCAGCACCCAGGGCGGGGAGCTGTTTTTT. Its protein product is CASTQGGELFF.

About this clone: The same CDR3 arises from other DNA sequences in this sample as well. The V and J genes are TRBV29-1 and TRBJ2-7; D gene uncertain. Deletions cut 0 bases from V and 4 bases from J, with 10 bases between. Germline values: CDR1 SQVTM, CDR2 ANQGSEA. CDR3 length: 13 amino acids. Written as DNA, the CDR3 is TGCAGCGTTGAAGATCGTGACGGTTACGAGCAGTACTTC. Translation: CSVEDRDGYEQYF.